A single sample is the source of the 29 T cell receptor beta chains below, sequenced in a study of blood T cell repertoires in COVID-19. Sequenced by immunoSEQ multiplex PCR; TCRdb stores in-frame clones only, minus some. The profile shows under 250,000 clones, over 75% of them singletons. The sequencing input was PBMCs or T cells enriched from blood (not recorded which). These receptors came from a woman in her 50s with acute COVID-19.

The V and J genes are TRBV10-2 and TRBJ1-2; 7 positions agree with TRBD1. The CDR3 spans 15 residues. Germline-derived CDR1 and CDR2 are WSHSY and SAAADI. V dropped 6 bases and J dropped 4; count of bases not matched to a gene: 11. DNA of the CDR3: TGCGCCAGCAGCGAGGGCCTACAGGGGTCCTATGGCTACACCTTC. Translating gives CASSEGLQGSYGYTF.

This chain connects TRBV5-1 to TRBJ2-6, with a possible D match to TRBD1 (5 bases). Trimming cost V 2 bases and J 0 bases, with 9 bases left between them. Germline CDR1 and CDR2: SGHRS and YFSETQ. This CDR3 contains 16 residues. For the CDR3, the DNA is TGCGCCAGCAGCTTAAACACAGGCTCTGGGGCCAACGTCCTGACTTTC. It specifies CASSLNTGSGANVLTF.

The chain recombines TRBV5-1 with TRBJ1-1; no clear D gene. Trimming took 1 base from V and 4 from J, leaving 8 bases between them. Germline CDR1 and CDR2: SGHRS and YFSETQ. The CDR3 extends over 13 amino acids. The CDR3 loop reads CASSLPGSTEAFF. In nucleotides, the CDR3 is TGCGCCAGCAGCTTGCCAGGAAGCACTGAAGCTTTCTTT.

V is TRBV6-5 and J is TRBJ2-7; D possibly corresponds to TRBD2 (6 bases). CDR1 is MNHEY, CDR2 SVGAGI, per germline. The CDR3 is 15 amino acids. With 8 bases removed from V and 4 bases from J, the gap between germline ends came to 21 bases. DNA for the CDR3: TGTGCCAGCGCCTACCGGCGGGGCTCGTCTTACGAGCAGTACTTC. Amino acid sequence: CASAYRRGSSYEQYF.

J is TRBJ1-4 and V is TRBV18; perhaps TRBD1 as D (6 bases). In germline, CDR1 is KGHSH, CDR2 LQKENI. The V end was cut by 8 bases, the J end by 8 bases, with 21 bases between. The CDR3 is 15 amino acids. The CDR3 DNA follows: TGTGCCAGCCGACTACAGGGACATCTCGGGGAAAAACTGTTTTTT. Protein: CASRLQGHLGEKLFF.

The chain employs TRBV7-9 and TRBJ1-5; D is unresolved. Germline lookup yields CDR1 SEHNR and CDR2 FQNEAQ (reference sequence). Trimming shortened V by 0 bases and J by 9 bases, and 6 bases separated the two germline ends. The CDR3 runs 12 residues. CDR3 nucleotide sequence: TGTGCCAGCAGCTTAGCGGCAGGGCCCCAGCATTTT. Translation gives CASSLAAGPQHF.

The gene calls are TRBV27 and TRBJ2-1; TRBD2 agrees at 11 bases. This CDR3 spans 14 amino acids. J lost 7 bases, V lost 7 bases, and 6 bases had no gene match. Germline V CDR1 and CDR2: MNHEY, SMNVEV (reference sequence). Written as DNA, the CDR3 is TGTGCCAGCAATCGACTAGCGGGGTGGAATGAGCAGTTCTTC. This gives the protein CASNRLAGWNEQFF.

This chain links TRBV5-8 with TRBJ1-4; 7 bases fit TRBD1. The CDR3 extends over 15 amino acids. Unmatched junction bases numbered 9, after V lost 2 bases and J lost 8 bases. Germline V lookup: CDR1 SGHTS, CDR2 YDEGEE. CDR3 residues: CASSFRDRGSEKLFF. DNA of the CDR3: TGTGCCAGCAGCTTTCGGGACAGAGGATCCGAAAAACTGTTTTTT. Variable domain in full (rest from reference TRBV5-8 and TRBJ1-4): EAGVTQSPTHLIKTRGQQATLRCSPISGHTSVYWYQQALGLGLQFLLWYDEGEERNRGNFPPRFSGRQFPNYSSELNVNALELEDSALYLCASSFRDRGSEKLFFGSGTQLSVL.

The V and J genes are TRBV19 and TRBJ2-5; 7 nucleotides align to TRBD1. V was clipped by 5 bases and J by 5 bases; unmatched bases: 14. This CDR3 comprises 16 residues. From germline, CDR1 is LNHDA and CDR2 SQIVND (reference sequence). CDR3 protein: CASSLQATGERETQYF. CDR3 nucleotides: TGTGCCAGTAGTCTTCAAGCTACAGGGGAAAGGGAGACCCAGTACTTC.

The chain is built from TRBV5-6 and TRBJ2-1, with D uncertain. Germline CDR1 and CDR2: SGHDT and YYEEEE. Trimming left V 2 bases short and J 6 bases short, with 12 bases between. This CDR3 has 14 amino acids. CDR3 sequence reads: CASSLPGGGNEQFF. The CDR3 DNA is TGTGCCAGCAGCTTACCGGGTGGTGGCAATGAGCAGTTCTTC.

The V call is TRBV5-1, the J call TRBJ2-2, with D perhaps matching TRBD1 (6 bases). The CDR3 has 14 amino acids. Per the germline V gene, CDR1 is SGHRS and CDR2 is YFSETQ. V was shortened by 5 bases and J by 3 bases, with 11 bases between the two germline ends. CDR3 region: CASSTGQYTGELFF. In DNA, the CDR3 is TGCGCCAGCAGTACCGGACAGTACACCGGGGAGCTGTTTTTT. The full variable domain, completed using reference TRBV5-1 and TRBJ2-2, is KAGVTQTPRYLIKTRGQQVTLSCSPISGHRSVSWYQQTPGQGLQFLFEYFSETQRNKGNFPGRFSGRQFSNSRSEMNVSTLELGDSALYLCASSTGQYTGELFFGEGSRLTVL.

The CDR3 bases are TGTGCCTGGAGTATCCGGAGTGGCGCAGATACGCAGTATTTT. Encoded protein: CAWSIRSGADTQYF. This rearrangement joins TRBV30 to TRBJ2-3, with D hard to call. This CDR3 spans 14 amino acids. Between the trimmed V and J ends, which lost 2 bases and 4 bases, there was a span of 13 bases. Germline-derived CDR1 and CDR2 are GTSNPN and SVGIG (reference sequence).

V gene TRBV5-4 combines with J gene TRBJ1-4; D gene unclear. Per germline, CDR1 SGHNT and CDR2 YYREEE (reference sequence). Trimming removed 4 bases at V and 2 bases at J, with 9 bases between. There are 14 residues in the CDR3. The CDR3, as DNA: TGTGCCAGCAGCCCGGGAGGCACTAATGAAAAACTGTTTTTT. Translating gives CASSPGGTNEKLFF. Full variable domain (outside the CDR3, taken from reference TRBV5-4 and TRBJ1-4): ETGVTQSPTHLIKTRGQQVTLRCSSQSGHNTVSWYQQALGQGPQFIFQYYREEENGRGNFPPRFSGLQFPNYSSELNVNALELDDSALYLCASSPGGTNEKLFFGSGTQLSVL.

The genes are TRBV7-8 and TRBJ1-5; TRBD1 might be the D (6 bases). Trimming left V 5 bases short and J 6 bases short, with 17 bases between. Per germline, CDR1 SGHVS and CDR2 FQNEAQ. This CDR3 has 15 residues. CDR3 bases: TGTGCCAGCAGCCCCCTGCGGGGGGCGGGTCAGCCCCAGCATTTT. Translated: CASSPLRGAGQPQHF.

The DNA for the CDR3 is TGTGCCAGCAGCTTAGAGGTCGAACGGGGAGGGAGGGCCTTCTCTGGAAACACCATATATTTT. This encodes CASSLEVERGGRAFSGNTIYF. The rearrangement links TRBV7-6 to TRBJ1-3; D not certain. The CDR3 is made up of 21 amino acids. Per the germline V gene, CDR1 is SGHVS and CDR2 is FNYEAQ. The germline V and J ends were trimmed by 1 base and 0 bases, with 25 bases remaining between them.

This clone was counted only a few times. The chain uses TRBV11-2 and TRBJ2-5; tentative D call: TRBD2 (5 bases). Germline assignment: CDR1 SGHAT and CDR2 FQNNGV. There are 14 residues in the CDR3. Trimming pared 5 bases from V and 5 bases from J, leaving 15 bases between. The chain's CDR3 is CASSGRTWSETQYF. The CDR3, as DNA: TGTGCCAGCAGCGGACGGACTTGGTCCGAGACCCAGTACTTC.

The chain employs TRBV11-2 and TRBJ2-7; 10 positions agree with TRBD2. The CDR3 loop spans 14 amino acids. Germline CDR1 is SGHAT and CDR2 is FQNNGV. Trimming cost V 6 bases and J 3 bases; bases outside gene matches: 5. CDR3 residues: CASSPSGGLYEQYF. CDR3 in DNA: TGTGCCAGCAGTCCTAGCGGGGGTCTCTACGAGCAGTACTTC.

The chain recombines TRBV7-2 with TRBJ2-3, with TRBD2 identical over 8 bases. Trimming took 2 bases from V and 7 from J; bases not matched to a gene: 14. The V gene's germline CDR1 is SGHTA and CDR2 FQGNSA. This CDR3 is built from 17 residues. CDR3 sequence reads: CASSLSSGGTHLNTQYF. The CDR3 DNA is TGTGCCAGCAGCTTAAGCAGCGGGGGCACACACTTGAATACGCAGTATTTT. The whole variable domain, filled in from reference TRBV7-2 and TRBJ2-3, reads GAGVSQSPSNKVTEKGKDVELRCDPISGHTALYWYRQSLGQGLEFLIYFQGNSAPDKSGLPSDRFSAERTGGSVSTLTIQRTQQEDSAVYLCASSLSSGGTHLNTQYFGPGTRLTVL.

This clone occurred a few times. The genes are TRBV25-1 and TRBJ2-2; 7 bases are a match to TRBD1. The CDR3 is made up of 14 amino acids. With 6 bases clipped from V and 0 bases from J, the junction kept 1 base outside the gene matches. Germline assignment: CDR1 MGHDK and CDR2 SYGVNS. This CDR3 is CASRGQTNTGELFF. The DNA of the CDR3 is TGTGCCAGCAGGGGACAGACGAACACCGGGGAGCTGTTTTTT.

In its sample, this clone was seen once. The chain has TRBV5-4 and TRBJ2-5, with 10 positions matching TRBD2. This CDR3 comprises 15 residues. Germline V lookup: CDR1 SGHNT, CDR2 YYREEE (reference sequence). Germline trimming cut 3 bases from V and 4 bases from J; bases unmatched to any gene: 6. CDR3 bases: TGTGCCAGCAGCTCGGGACTAGCGAGTAGAGAGACCCAGTACTTC. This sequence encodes CASSSGLASRETQYF.

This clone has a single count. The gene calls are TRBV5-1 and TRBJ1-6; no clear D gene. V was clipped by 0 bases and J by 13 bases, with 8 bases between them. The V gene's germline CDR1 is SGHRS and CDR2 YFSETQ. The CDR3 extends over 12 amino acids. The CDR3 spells CASSLEGSPLHF. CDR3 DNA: TGCGCCAGCAGCTTGGAAGGGAGCCCCCTCCACTTT.

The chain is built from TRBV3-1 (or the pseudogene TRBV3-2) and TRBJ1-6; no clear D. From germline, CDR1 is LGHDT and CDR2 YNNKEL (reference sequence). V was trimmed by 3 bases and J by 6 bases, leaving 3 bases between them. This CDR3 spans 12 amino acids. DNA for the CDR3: TGTGCCAGCAGCCAGAGTAATTCACCCCTCCACTTT. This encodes CASSQSNSPLHF.

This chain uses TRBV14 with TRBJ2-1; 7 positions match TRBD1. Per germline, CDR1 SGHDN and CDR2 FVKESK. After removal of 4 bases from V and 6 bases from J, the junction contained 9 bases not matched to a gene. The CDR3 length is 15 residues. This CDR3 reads CASSRNQGQVNEQFF. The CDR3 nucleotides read TGTGCCAGCAGCCGGAACCAAGGACAGGTCAATGAGCAGTTCTTC.

CDR3 residues: CASSHGGGEETQYF. In DNA form, the CDR3 reads TGTGCCAGCAGCCACGGGGGAGGGGAAGAGACCCAGTACTTC. V usage is TRBV7-9 and J usage is TRBJ2-5; the match to TRBD2 covers 7 bases. V was clipped by 5 bases and J by 3 bases; unmatched bases: 6. Germline CDR1 is SEHNR and CDR2 is FQNEAQ (reference sequence). This CDR3 is 14 amino acids long.

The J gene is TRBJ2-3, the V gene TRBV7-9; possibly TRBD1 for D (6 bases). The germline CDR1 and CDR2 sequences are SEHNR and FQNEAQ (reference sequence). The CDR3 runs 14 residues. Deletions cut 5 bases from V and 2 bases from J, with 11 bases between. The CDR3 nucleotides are TGTGCCAGCAGCGCCCGGGACACCACAGATACGCAGTATTTT. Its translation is CASSARDTTDTQYF.

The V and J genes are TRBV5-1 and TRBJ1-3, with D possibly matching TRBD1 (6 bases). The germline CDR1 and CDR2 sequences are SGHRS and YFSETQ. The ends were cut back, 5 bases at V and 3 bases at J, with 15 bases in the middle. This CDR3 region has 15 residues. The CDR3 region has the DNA TGCGCCAGCAGGAACTCACAGGGTTATGGAAACACCATATATTTT. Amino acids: CASRNSQGYGNTIYF.

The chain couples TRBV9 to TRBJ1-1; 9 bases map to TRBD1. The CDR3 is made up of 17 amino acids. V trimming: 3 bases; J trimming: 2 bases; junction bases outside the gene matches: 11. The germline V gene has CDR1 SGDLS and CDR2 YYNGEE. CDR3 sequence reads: CASSGTPGQGGNTEAFF. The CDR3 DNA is TGTGCCAGCAGCGGCACTCCGGGACAGGGAGGTAACACTGAAGCTTTCTTT.

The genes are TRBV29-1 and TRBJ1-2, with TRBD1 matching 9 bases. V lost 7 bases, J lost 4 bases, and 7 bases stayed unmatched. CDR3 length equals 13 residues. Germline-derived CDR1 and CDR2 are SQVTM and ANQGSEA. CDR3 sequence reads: CSARDREPYGYTF. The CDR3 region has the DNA TGCAGCGCTCGGGACAGGGAGCCCTATGGCTACACCTTC. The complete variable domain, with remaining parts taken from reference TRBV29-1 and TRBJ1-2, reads SAVISQKPSRDICQRGTSLTIQCQVDSQVTMMFWYRQQPGQSLTLIATANQGSEATYESGFVIDKFPISRPNLTFSTLTVSNMSPEDSSIYLCSARDREPYGYTFGSGTRLTVV.

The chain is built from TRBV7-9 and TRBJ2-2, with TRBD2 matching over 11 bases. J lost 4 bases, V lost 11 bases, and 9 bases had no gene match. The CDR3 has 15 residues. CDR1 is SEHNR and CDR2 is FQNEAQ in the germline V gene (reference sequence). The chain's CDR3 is CAHGGLADATGELFF. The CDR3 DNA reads TGTGCCCACGGGGGACTAGCGGATGCCACCGGGGAGCTGTTTTTT.